A selection of T cell receptor beta chains follows, all from one sample in a study of cytomegalovirus exposure and HLA in healthy donors. Using immunoSEQ multiplex PCR, the repertoire was profiled, and TCRdb retains in-frame clones only, with some absent. The sample lists some 170,000 clones; around four fifths were seen once. Sequenced material: PBMCs. The origin of the receptors is a man between 50 and 59 years old in good health and CMV-seropositive. CDR3s include the opening cysteine and the closing phenylalanine or tryptophan. Fields, in order: D gene, V gene, CDR3 protein. The D gene is left open where the match is weak.

d_call: .; v_call: TRBV7-8; cdr3_aa: CASSPEVSIYEQYF
d_call: TRBD1; v_call: TRBV25-1; cdr3_aa: CASSHARQGRVRFTEAFF
d_call: .; v_call: TRBV4-2; cdr3_aa: CASSQEGKTEAFF
d_call: .; v_call: TRBV19; cdr3_aa: CASSSTGFQETQYF
d_call: TRBD1; v_call: TRBV30; cdr3_aa: CAWSVGTVNTEAFF
d_call: .; v_call: TRBV7-7; cdr3_aa: CASSLDGRTGNTIYF
d_call: TRBD1; v_call: TRBV11-2; cdr3_aa: CASSLAPGGHNEQFF
d_call: TRBD2; v_call: TRBV5-4; cdr3_aa: CASSWASGSSYEQYF
d_call: .; v_call: TRBV28; cdr3_aa: CASSPRSSNQPQHF
d_call: .; v_call: TRBV2; cdr3_aa: CASSEGGGQNIQYF